Reported below is one TCR beta chain. Trimming cost V 2 bases and J 2 bases, with 10 bases left between them. Germline V gene lookup returns CDR1 GTSNPN and CDR2 SVGIG (reference sequence). CDR3 length: 14 residues. Those who participated ranged in age from about 18 to 89 years and resided in 20 to 30 US areas. The sample comes from a study of blood T cell repertoires in COVID-19. Overall study context: Specimens from acute and convalescent COVID-19 originated in the United States, Italy and Spain. PBMCs, B-cell-depleted T cells, or T cells provided the cDNA or gDNA that made up the material.

How the authors handled the data: Reference gene primer amplification yielded estimated nucleated cell counts. Data came from immunoSEQ multiplex PCR; TCRdb stores just in-frame clones and leaves some out. The V and J calls and clone size were taken over from that table, and D and trimming were inferred from the DNA. The sample yields about 500,000 clones, roughly 87% seen once. The rearrangement joins TRBV30 to TRBJ1-3; D call uncertain. Sequenced sample: PBMCs or T cells enriched from blood (not recorded which). The source is a woman between 18 and 29 years old who had recovered from COVID-19. The CDR3 coding sequence is TGTGCCTGGAGTACCCCGAGGCCTGGAAACACCATATATTTT. This sequence encodes CAWSTPRPGNTIYF.